What follows are 9 T cell receptor beta chains derived from one specimen sequenced in a study of OX40 agonist ivuxolimab in advanced cancers. Sequencing used immunoSEQ multiplex PCR; TCRdb keeps in-frame clones, though not all of them. The sample lists fewer than 40,000 clones; about four fifths were seen once. Material: CD4+ or CD8+ T cells sorted from blood, obtained in a trial of the OX40 agonist ivuxolimab. These receptors came from an adult with an advanced solid tumor such as melanoma, head and neck, liver or kidney cancer.

V usage is TRBV7-2 and J usage is TRBJ2-4, with D maybe TRBD2 (6 bases). Germline CDR1 and CDR2: SGHTA and FQGNSA. There are 17 residues in the CDR3. Trimming stripped 1 base from V and 0 bases from J, with 13 bases between. CDR3 amino acids: CASSLVGGAKAKNIQYF. The CDR3, as DNA: TGTGCCAGCAGCTTAGTCGGGGGAGCCAAAGCCAAAAACATTCAGTACTTC.

The rearrangement joins TRBV25-1 to TRBJ2-2, with D possibly being TRBD1 (5 bases). Germline CDR1 reads MGHDK; CDR2 reads SYGVNS. The V end lost 6 bases, the J end lost 6 bases, and 11 bases lay between the germline ends. The CDR3 totals 13 residues. CDR3 protein: CASSPQGSGELFF. The CDR3 region has the DNA TGTGCCAGCAGCCCTCAGGGCTCCGGGGAGCTGTTTTTT. Together with reference TRBV25-1 and TRBJ2-2, the CDR3 gives the full variable domain: EADIYQTPRYLVIGTGKKITLECSQTMGHDKMYWYQQDPGMELHLIHYSYGVNSTEKGDLSSESTVSRIRTEHFPLTLESARPSHTSQYLCASSPQGSGELFFGEGSRLTVL.

The sample holds one count of this clone. This sequence joins TRBV29-1 and TRBJ1-4; D remains ambiguous. Germline CDR1 and CDR2: SQVTM and ANQGSEA. This CDR3 contains 11 residues. Trimming removed 4 bases from V and 8 bases from J, with 8 bases in between. CDR3 residues: CSVVFSEKLFF. The CDR3 nucleotides read TGCAGCGTTGTCTTCAGCGAAAAACTGTTTTTT.

The chain couples TRBV15 to TRBJ1-2, with D perhaps matching TRBD1 (6 bases). The CDR3 is made up of 17 amino acids. Germline CDR1 is LNHNV and CDR2 is YYDKDF (reference sequence). Trimming took 0 bases from V and 0 from J, leaving 14 bases between them. The CDR3 here is CATSRDGEGVANYGYTF. The DNA of the CDR3 is TGTGCCACCAGCAGAGATGGGGAGGGGGTAGCTAACTATGGCTACACCTTC. The complete variable domain, with remaining parts taken from reference TRBV15 and TRBJ1-2, reads DAMVIQNPRYQVTQFGKPVTLSCSQTLNHNVMYWYQQKSSQAPKLLFHYYDKDFNNEADTPDNFQSRRPNTSFCFLDIRSPGLGDTAMYLCATSRDGEGVANYGYTFGSGTRLTVV.

V is TRBV5-5 and J is TRBJ2-6, with no clear D. Germline values: CDR1 SGHKS, CDR2 YYEKEE (reference sequence). The CDR3 covers 15 residues. Trimming stripped 0 bases from V and 0 bases from J, with 4 bases between. The CDR3, as DNA: TGTGCCAGCAGCTTGGCGGACTCTGGGGCCAACGTCCTGACTTTC. Its translation is CASSLADSGANVLTF.

The genes are TRBV5-1 and TRBJ1-2; no reliable D call. The V gene's germline CDR1 is SGHRS and CDR2 YFSETQ. V shed 3 bases and J shed 14 bases, with 14 bases lying between them. The CDR3 spans 11 residues. The CDR3 region is CASSSTLGITF. CDR3 DNA sequence: TGCGCCAGCAGCTCGACACTTGGAATAACCTTC.

This clone was counted between two and nine times. The J gene is TRBJ2-7, the V gene TRBV5-8; 8 bases align to TRBD2. The germline V gene encodes CDR1 SGHTS and CDR2 YDEGEE. V trimming: 0 bases; J trimming: 9 bases; junction bases outside the gene matches: 11. The CDR3 has 15 amino acids. CDR3 sequence reads: CASSLESRQAGGQYF. The DNA of the CDR3 is TGTGCCAGCAGCTTGGAGAGCCGACAGGCGGGGGGGCAGTACTTC.

The chain employs TRBV7-8 and TRBJ2-1; D uncertain. Trimming pared 1 base from V and 11 bases from J, leaving 12 bases between. The germline gives CDR1 SGHVS, CDR2 FQNEAQ. CDR3 length: 13 residues. Written as DNA, the CDR3 is TGTGCCAGCAGCTTAGACTTGGCTCGGAAGCAGTTCTTC. Translation: CASSLDLARKQFF.

The rearrangement joins TRBV7-6 to TRBJ2-7, with a possible D match to TRBD1 (6 bases). This CDR3 is 14 amino acids long. The germline CDR1 and CDR2 sequences are SGHVS and FNYEAQ. Trimming left V 7 bases short and J 6 bases short, with 19 bases between. The CDR3 spells CASTMGAMTSEQYF. The CDR3 region has the DNA TGTGCCAGCACCATGGGGGCTATGACGTCCGAGCAGTACTTC.